Listed below are T cell receptor beta chains from one sample, sequenced in a study of shared clonotypes between healthy human individuals. Assay used: immunoSEQ multiplex PCR; TCRdb lists only in-frame clones, some missing. Of more than 450,000 clones in the sample, 79% were seen once. Sequenced sample: PBMCs. These receptors were taken from a woman in her thirties or forties in good health. Some clones in this sample may be carry-over from other donors' samples. The CDR3 runs from the conserved cysteine through the conserved F or W. A D gene is named only where the DNA matches it firmly. Clone sizes are given selectively: once, few, many, or a class where the clone is expanded.

V gene	J gene	D gene	clone size	CDR3 DNA	CDR3 protein
TRBV7-8	TRBJ2-3	TRBD2	few	TGTGCCAGCAGCAAAAGGGCAGCGGGAGGTGGGGCAGATACGCAGTATTTT	CASSKRAAGGGADTQYF
TRBV19	TRBJ2-1	NA	NA	TGTGCCAGTACGTCCAGGGGGGTTATCAATGAGCAGTTCTTC	CASTSRGVINEQFF
TRBV6-5	TRBJ2-5	NA	NA	TGTGCCAGCAGTTACTCGACTGGGAGGCCCCAGACCCAGTACTTC	CASSYSTGRPQTQYF
TRBV2	TRBJ2-3	NA	NA	TGTGCCAGCAGTGAACTAGCAGATACGCAGTATTTT	CASSELADTQYF
TRBV10-3	TRBJ1-4	NA	NA	TGTGCCATCAGGGACAGAGCGAATGAAAAACTGTTTTTT	CAIRDRANEKLFF
TRBV28	TRBJ2-7	NA	NA	TGTGCCAGCAGCCGTGTCGGGACACTATACGAGCAGTACTTC	CASSRVGTLYEQYF
TRBV6-5	TRBJ2-1	TRBD2	NA	TGTGCCAGCAGTTACTCGCGCGGGAGGGGGTACAATGAGCAGTTCTTC	CASSYSRGRGYNEQFF
TRBV28	TRBJ1-6	TRBD1	few	TGTGCCAGCAGTCCGGGACAGATCTATTCACCCCTCCACTTT	CASSPGQIYSPLHF
TRBV5-1	TRBJ2-3	TRBD2	NA	TGCGCCAGCAGCTCCGAGGGGCTAGCGGGAGTTCGCACAGATACGCAGTATTTT	CASSSEGLAGVRTDTQYF
TRBV6-5	TRBJ2-1	NA	few	TGTGCCAGCAGTCCCGGGACCTCCCTCAGGGGTCAGTTCTTC	CASSPGTSLRGQFF
TRBV20-1	TRBJ2-3	NA	NA	TGCAGTGCTACCAGGTCAGATACGCAGTATTTT	CSATRSDTQYF
TRBV27	TRBJ2-7	TRBD1	few	TGTGCCAGCATTTTAAGTATCCGGGACAGGGTTGCCTACGAGCAGTACTTC	CASILSIRDRVAYEQYF
TRBV7-2	TRBJ1-2	TRBD1	NA	TGTGCCAGCAGCTCCCGGGACAGGCCCTATGGCTACACCTTC	CASSSRDRPYGYTF
TRBV2	TRBJ1-4	TRBD1	few	TGTGCCAGCAGAAAGGGACAGGGTGGGGAAAAACTGTTTTTT	CASRKGQGGEKLFF
TRBV11-2	TRBJ2-1	NA	few	TGTGCCAGCAGCTTACAGGCTTACAATGAGCAGTTCTTC	CASSLQAYNEQFF
TRBV11-2	TRBJ2-1	NA	NA	TGTGCCAGCAGCTTAGCGAGCGTGAGGTACAATGAGCAGTTCTTC	CASSLASVRYNEQFF
TRBV11-2	TRBJ1-5	NA	NA	TGTGCCAGCAGCTCCGGCCCGGGTCAGCCCCAGCATTTT	CASSSGPGQPQHF
TRBV29-1	TRBJ2-7	NA	few	TGCAGCGTTGGATCGAGCGAGCAGTACTTC	CSVGSSEQYF
TRBV2	TRBJ2-5	NA	NA	TGTGCCAGCAGTGAAGTCGCGGGGACCCAGTACTTC	CASSEVAGTQYF
TRBV7-8	TRBJ2-7	NA	NA	TGTGCCAGCAGCTCAAAGCGGATTGCGAGGGGGGACGAGCAGTACTTC	CASSSKRIARGDEQYF
TRBV2	TRBJ2-3	TRBD2	NA	TGTGCCAGCAGGCCGACTAGCGGAAGAACAGATACGCAGTATTTT	CASRPTSGRTDTQYF
TRBV27	TRBJ2-7	NA	NA	TGTGCCAGCAGTTTATTTGGGGCTTCCTACGAGCAGTACTTC	CASSLFGASYEQYF
TRBV6-4	TRBJ2-1	NA	NA	TGTGCCAGCAGTGATGGTCTAGCCGGATACAATGAGCAGTTCTTC	CASSDGLAGYNEQFF
TRBV30	TRBJ2-4	NA	NA	TGTGCCTGGAGTGTAGGTCTAGCCGACATTCAGTACTTC	CAWSVGLADIQYF
TRBV11-2	TRBJ1-2	NA	NA	TGTGCCAGCAGCCTTTCGGACAGTACGGGGGGGGGCTATGGCTACACCTTC	CASSLSDSTGGGYGYTF